This T cell receptor (beta chain) was identified during a study of cytomegalovirus exposure and HLA in healthy donors. Study overall: The Caucasian-associated ancestry cluster contained about 80% of the approximately 400 genotyped donors.

Every donor was a healthy person donating bone marrow. Germline loops: CDR1 SGDLS, CDR2 YYNGEE. With 5 bases removed from V and 2 bases from J, the gap between germline ends came to 15 bases. There are 15 residues in the CDR3. The table lists this clone with a few counts. A multiplex PCR was run with 60 Vbeta primers and 13 Jbeta primers. Assay: immunoSEQ multiplex PCR; the TCRdb copy retains only in-frame clones and omits some. The sample shows some 130,000 clones, 60% to 80% of them seen only once. The specimen sequenced was PBMCs. V is TRBV9 and J is TRBJ2-3; D call uncertain. The sequence derives from a man aged 25-45 years in good health and CMV-seronegative. The CDR3 sequence: CASSIGGFHTDTQYF. Here the CDR3 DNA reads TGTGCCAGCAGTATTGGCGGTTTCCACACAGATACGCAGTATTTT.